This TCR beta chain is from a study of beta chain features in type 1 diabetes. General observations from the study: In every one of the four CD4+ subsets, TCRB CDR3s were moderately but significantly shorter in Type 1 diabetes patients. A greater similarity of naive, central memory and Treg TCRB repertoires was seen among patients than among healthy donors.

The table lists this clone with a few counts. The antigen is unknown. This CDR3 contains 13 residues. Trimming cost V 2 bases and J 7 bases; bases outside gene matches: 4. Germline V gives CDR1 GTSNPN, CDR2 SVGIG (reference sequence). TCRB transcripts that were expressed got sequenced, as all of the isolated RNA had been reverse transcribed. Clones were read by immunoSEQ multiplex PCR, and TCRdb kept only the in-frame ones, dropping some. The sample has a few hundred thousand clones, 14% seen once. This receptor was identified in a man aged 25 to 40 with type 1 diabetes. The sequenced sample was naive CD4+ T cells from blood. The chain combines TRBV30 with TRBJ2-1; TRBD2 agrees at 8 bases. CDR3 loop: CAWSMIAGNEQFF. DNA for the CDR3: TGTGCCTGGAGTATGATAGCGGGAAATGAGCAGTTCTTC.